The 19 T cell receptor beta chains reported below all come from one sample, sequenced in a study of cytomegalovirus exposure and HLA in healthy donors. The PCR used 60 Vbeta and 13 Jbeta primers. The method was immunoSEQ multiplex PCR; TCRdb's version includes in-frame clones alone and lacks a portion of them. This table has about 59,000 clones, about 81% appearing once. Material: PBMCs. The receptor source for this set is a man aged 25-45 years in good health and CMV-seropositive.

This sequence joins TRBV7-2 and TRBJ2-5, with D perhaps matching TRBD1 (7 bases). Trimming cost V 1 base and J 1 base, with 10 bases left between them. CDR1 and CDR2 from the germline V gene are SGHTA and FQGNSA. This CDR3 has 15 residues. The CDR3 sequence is CASSLEEGAQETQYF. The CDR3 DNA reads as TGTGCCAGCAGCTTAGAGGAGGGGGCCCAAGAGACCCAGTACTTC.

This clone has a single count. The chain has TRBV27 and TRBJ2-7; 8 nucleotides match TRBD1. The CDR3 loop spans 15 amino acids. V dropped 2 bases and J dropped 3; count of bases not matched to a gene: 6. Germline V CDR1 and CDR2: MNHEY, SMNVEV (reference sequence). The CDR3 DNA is TGTGCCAGCAGTTTACCCGGGACAGGCCTCTACGAGCAGTACTTC. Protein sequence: CASSLPGTGLYEQYF.

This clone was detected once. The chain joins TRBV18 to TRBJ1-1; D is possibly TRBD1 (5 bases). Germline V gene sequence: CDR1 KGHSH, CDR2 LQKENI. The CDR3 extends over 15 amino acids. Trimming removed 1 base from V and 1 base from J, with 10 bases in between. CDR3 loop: CASSPQTASNTEAFF. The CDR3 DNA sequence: TGTGCCAGCTCACCACAGACAGCTTCGAACACTGAAGCTTTCTTT.

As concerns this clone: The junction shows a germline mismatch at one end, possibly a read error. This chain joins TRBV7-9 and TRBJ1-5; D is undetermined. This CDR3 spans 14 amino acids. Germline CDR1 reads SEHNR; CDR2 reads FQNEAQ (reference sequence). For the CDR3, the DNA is TGTTCCAGCAGCCCTGGGCAGTTCAATCAGCCCCAGCATTTT. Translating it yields CSSSPGQFNQPQHF.

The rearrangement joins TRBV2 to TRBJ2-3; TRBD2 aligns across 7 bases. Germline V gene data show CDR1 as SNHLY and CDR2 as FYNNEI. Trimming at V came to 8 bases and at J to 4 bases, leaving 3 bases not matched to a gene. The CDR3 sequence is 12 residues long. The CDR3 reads CASLGGADTQYF. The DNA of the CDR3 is TGTGCCAGCCTGGGAGGGGCAGATACGCAGTATTTT.

The CDR3 sequence is CASMEGSSYNSPLHF. CDR3 coding DNA: TGTGCCAGCATGGAAGGGAGCTCCTATAATTCACCCCTCCACTTT. The genes are TRBV6-4 and TRBJ1-6; D is ambiguous. CDR1 MRHNA and CDR2 SNTAGT come from the germline V gene. V was cut by 7 bases and J by 0 bases, with 10 bases left in between. The CDR3 contains 15 residues.

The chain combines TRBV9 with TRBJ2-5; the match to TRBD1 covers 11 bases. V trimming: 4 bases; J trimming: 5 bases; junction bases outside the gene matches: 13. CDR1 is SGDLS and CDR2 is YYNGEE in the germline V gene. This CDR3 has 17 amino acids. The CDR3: CASSLLPLGQGVETQYF. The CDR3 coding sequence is TGTGCCAGCAGCCTCCTACCACTGGGACAGGGGGTCGAGACCCAGTACTTC.

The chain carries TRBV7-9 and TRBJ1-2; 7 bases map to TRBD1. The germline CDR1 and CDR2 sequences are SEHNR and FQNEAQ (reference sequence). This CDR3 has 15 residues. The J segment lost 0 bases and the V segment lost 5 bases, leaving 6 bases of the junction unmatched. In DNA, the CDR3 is TGTGCCAGCAGCGCCGGGACAGCAGCTAACTATGGCTACACCTTC. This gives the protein CASSAGTAANYGYTF. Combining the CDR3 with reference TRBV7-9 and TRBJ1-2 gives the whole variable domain DTGVSQNPRHKITKRGQNVTFRCDPISEHNRLYWYRQTLGQGPEFLTYFQNEAQLEKSRLLSDRFSAERPKGSFSTLEIQRTEQGDSAMYLCASSAGTAANYGYTFGSGTRLTVV.

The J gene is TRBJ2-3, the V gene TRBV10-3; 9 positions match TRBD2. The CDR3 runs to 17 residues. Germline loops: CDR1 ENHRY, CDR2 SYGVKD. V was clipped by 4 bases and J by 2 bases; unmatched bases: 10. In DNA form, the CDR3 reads TGTGCCATCAGTGGGCTAGCGGGGACGCTTTTCACAGATACGCAGTATTTT. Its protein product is CAISGLAGTLFTDTQYF.

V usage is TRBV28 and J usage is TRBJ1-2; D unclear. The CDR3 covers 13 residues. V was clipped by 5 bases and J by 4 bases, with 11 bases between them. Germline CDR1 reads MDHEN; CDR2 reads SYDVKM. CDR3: CASSSRVLYGYTF. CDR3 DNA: TGTGCCAGCAGTAGCCGGGTCCTCTATGGCTACACCTTC.

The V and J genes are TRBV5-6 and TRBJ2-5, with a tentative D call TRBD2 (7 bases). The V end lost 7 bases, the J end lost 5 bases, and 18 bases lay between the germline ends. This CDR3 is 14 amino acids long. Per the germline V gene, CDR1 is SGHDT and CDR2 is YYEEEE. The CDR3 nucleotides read TGTGCCAGCGGGGGGGGCAGCCCTAAGGAGACCCAGTACTTC. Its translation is CASGGGSPKETQYF.

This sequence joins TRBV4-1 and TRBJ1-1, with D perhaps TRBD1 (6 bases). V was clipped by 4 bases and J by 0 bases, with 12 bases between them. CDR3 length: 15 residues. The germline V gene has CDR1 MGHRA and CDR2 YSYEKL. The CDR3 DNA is TGCGCCAGCAGCCCATCGACAGGAATGAACACTGAAGCTTTCTTT. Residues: CASSPSTGMNTEAFF.

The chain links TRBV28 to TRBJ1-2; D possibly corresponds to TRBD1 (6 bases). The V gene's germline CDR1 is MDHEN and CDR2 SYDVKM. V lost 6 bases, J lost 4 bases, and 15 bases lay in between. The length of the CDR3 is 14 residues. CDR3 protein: CASRTGSLFYGYTF. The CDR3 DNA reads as TGTGCCAGCAGAACAGGGTCCCTCTTCTATGGCTACACCTTC.

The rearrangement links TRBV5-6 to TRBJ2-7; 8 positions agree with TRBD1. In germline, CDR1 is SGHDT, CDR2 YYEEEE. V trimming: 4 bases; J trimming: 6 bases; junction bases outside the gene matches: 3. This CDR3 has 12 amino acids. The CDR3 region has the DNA TGTGCCAGCAGCCTAGACAGGGGCGAGCAGTACTTC. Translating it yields CASSLDRGEQYF. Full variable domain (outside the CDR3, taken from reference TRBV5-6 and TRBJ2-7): DAGVTQSPTHLIKTRGQQVTLRCSPKSGHDTVSWYQQALGQGPQFIFQYYEEEERQRGNFPDRFSGHQFPNYSSELNVNALLLGDSALYLCASSLDRGEQYFGPGTRLTVT.

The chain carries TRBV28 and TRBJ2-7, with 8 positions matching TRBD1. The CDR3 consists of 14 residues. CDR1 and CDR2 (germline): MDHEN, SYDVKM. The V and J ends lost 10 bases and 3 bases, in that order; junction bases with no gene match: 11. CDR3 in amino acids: CATLPGGVIYEQYF. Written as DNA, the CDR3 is TGTGCCACCCTCCCAGGGGGCGTTATCTACGAGCAGTACTTC.

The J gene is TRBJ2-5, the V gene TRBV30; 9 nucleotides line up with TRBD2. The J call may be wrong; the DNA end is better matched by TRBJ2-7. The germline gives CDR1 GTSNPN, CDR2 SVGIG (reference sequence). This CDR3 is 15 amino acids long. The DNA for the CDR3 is TGTGCCTGGAGTGTCCGGCGGGGGGGCTTCCACGAGCAGTACTTC. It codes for CAWSVRRGGFHEQYF.

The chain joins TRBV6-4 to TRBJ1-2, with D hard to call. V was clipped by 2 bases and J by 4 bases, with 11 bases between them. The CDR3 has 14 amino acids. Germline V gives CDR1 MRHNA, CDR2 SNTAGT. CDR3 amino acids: CASSDVSRGYGYTF. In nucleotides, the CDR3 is TGTGCCAGCAGTGACGTGTCCCGGGGCTATGGCTACACCTTC.

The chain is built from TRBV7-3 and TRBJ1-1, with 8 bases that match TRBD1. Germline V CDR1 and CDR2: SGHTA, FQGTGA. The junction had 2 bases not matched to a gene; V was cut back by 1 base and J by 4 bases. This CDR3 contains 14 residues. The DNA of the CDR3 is TGTGCCAGCAGCTTAAACACAGGGGGCACTGAAGCTTTCTTT. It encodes CASSLNTGGTEAFF. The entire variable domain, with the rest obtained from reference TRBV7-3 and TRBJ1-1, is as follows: GAGVSQTPSNKVTEKGKYVELRCDPISGHTALYWYRQSLGQGPEFLIYFQGTGAADDSGLPNDRFFAVRPEGSVSTLKIQRTERGDSAVYLCASSLNTGGTEAFFGQGTRLTVV.

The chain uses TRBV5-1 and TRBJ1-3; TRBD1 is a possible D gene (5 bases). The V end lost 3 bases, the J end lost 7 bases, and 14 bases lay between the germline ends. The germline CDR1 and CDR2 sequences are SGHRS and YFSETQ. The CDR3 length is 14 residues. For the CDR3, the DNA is TGCGCCAGCAGCTCCATCCAAGGGGCCAACACCATATATTTT. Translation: CASSSIQGANTIYF.